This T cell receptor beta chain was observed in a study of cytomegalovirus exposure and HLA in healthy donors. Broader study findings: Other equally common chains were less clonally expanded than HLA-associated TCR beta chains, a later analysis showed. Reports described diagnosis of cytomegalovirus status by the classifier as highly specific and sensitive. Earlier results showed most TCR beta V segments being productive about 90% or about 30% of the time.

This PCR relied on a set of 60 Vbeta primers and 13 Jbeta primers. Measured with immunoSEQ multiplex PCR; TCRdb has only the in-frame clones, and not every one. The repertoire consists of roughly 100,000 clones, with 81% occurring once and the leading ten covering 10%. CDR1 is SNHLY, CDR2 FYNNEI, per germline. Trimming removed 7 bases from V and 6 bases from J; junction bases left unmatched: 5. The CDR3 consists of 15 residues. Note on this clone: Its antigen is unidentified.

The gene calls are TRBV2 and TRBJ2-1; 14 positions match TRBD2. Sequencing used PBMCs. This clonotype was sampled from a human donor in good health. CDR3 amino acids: CASKTGLAGGNEQFF. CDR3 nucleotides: TGTGCCAGCAAGACCGGACTAGCGGGGGGCAATGAGCAGTTCTTC.